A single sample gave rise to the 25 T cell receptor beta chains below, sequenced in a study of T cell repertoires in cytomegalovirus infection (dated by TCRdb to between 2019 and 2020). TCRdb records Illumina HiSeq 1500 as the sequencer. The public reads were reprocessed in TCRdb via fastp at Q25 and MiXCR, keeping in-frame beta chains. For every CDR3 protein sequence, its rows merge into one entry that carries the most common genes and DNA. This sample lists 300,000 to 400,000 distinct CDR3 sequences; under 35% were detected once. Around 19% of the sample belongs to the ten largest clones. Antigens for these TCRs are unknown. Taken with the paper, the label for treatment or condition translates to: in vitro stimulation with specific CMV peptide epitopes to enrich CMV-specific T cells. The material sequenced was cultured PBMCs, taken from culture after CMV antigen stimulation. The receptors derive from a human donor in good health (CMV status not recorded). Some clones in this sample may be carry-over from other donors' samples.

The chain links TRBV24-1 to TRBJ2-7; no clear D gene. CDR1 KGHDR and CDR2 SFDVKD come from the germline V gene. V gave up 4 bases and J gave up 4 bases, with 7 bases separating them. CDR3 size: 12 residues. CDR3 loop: CATSDNDYEQYF. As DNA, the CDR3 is TGTGCCACCAGTGACAATGATTACGAGCAGTACTTC.

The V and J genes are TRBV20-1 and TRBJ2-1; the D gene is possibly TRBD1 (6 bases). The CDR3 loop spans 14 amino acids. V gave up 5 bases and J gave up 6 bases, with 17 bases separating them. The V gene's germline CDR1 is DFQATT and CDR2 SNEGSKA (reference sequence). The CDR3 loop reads CSALDRLKLNEQFF. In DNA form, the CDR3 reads TGCAGTGCTTTAGACAGGTTAAAACTCAATGAGCAGTTCTTC.

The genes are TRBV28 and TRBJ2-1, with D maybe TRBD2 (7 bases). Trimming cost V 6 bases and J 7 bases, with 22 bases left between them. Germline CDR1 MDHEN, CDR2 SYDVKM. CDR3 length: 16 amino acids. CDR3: CASSPSGAGAGNEQFF. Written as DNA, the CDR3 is TGTGCCAGCAGCCCCTCAGGGGCGGGAGCGGGAAATGAGCAGTTCTTC. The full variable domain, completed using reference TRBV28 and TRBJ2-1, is DVKVTQSSRYLVKRTGEKVFLECVQDMDHENMFWYRQDPGLGLRLIYFSYDVKMKEKGDIPEGYSVSREKKERFSLILESASTNQTSMYLCASSPSGAGAGNEQFFGPGTRLTVL.

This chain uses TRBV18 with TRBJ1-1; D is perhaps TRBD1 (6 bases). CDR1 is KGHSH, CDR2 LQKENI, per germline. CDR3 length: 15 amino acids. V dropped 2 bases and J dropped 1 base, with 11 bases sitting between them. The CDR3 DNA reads TGTGCCAGCTCACCATCGGACAGCAGGAACACTGAAGCTTTCTTT. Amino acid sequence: CASSPSDSRNTEAFF.

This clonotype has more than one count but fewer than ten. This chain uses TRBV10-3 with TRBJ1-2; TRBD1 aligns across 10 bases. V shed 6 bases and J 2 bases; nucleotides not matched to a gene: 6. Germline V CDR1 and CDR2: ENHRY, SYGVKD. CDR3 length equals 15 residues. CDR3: CAIRRDRGLNYGYTF. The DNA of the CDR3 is TGTGCCATCAGGCGGGACAGGGGTCTAAACTATGGCTACACCTTC.

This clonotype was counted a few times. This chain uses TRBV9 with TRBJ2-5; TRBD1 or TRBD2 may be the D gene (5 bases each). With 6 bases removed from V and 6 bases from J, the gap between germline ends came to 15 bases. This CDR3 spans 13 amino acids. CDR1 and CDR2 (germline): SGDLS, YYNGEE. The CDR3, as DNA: TGTGCCAGCAAATCGGGACCCCCGAAGACCCAGTACTTC. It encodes CASKSGPPKTQYF.

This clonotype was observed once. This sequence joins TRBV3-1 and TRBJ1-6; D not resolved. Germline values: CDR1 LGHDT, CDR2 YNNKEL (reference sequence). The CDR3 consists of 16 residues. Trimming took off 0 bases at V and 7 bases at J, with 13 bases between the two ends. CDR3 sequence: CASSQDINLGNSPLHF. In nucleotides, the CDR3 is TGTGCCAGCAGCCAAGATATTAACCTTGGGAATTCACCCCTCCACTTT.

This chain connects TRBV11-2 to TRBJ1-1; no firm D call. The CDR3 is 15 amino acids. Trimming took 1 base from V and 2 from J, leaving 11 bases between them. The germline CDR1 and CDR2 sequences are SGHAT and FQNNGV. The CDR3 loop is CASSLVGQLNTEAFF. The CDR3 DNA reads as TGTGCCAGCAGCTTAGTTGGGCAGCTAAACACTGAAGCTTTCTTT.

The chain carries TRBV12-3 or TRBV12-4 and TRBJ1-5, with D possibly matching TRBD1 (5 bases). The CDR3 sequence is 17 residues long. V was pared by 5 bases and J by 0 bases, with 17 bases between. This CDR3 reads CASSLPLTGYSNQPQHF. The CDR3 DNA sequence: TGTGCCAGCAGTCTCCCTTTAACAGGATATAGCAATCAGCCCCAGCATTTT.

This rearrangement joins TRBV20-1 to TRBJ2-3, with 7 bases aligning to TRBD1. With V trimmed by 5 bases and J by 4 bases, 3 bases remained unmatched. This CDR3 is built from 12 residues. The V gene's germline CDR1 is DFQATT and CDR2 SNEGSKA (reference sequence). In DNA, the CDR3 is TGCAGTGCTCGGACAGGCCCAGATACGCAGTATTTT. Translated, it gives CSARTGPDTQYF.

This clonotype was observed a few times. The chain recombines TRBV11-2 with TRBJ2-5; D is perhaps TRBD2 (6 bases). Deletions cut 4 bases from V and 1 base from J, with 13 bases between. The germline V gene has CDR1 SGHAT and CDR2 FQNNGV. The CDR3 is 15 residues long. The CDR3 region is CASSSRGTSQETQYF. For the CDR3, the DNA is TGTGCCAGCAGCTCACGTGGGACTTCCCAAGAGACCCAGTACTTC.

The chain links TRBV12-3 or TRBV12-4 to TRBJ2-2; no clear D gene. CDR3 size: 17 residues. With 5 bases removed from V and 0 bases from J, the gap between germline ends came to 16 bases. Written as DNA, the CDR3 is TGTGCCAGCAGTCTATACGGAAGTGATTCGAACACCGGGGAGCTGTTTTTT. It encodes CASSLYGSDSNTGELFF.

The chain's CDR3 is CASSLTWTGGSGTIYF. CDR3 bases: TGTGCCAGCAGCCTTACTTGGACAGGCGGCAGTGGCACCATATATTTT. V usage is TRBV3-1 and J usage is TRBJ1-3; 7 nucleotides agree with TRBD1. The germline CDR1 and CDR2 sequences are LGHDT and YNNKEL (reference sequence). The V and J ends lost 4 bases and 9 bases, in that order; junction bases with no gene match: 15. This CDR3 has 16 residues. Full variable domain (missing parts from reference TRBV3-1 and TRBJ1-3): DTAVSQTPKYLVTQMGNDKSIKCEQNLGHDTMYWYKQDSKKFLKIMFSYNNKELIINETVPNRFSPKSPDKAHLNLHINSLELGDSAVYFCASSLTWTGGSGTIYFGEGSWLTVV.

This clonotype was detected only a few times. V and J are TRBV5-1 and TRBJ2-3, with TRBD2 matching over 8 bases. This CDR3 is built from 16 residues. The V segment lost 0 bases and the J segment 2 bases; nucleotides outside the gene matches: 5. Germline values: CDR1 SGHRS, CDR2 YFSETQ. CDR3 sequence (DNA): TGCGCCAGCAGCTTGGGCAGCGGGAGCTACACAGATACGCAGTATTTT. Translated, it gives CASSLGSGSYTDTQYF.

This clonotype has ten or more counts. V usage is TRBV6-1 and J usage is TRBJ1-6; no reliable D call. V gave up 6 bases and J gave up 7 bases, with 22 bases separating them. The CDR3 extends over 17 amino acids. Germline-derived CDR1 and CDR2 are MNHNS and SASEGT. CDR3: CASSRSGARIGNSPLHF. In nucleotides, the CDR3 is TGTGCCAGCAGCCGATCGGGTGCGAGGATAGGGAATTCACCCCTCCACTTT.

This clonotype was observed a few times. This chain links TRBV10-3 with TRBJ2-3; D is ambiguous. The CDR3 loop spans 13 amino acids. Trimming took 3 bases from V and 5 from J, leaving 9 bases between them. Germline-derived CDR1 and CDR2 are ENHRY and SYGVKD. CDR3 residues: CAISEQRGDTQYF. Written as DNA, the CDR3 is TGTGCCATCAGTGAACAACGAGGAGATACGCAGTATTTT.

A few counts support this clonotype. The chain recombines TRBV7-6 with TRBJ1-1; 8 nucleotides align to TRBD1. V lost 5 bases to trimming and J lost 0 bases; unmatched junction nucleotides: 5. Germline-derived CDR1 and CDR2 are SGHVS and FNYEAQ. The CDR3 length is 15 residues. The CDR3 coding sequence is TGTGCCAGCAGCATAACAGGGGGTATGAACACTGAAGCTTTCTTT. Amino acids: CASSITGGMNTEAFF.

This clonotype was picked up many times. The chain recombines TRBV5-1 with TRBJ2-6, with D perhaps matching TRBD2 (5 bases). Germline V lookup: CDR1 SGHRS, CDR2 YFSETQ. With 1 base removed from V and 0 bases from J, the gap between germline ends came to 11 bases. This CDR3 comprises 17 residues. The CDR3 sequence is CASSLSGGRSGANVLTF. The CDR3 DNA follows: TGCGCCAGCAGCTTGTCGGGCGGGCGCTCTGGGGCCAACGTCCTGACTTTC.

For the CDR3, the DNA is TGTGCCAGTAGTATCTACGAGATGAACACTGAAGCTTTCTTT. Its protein is CASSIYEMNTEAFF. The chain carries TRBV19 and TRBJ1-1; D is undetermined. CDR1 and CDR2 from the germline V gene are LNHDA and SQIVND (reference sequence). CDR3 length: 14 amino acids. The germline V and J ends were trimmed by 3 bases and 0 bases, with 8 bases remaining between them.

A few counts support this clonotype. The CDR3 protein is CASSSRTGGIETQYF. DNA for the CDR3: TGTGCCAGCAGCTCTAGAACAGGGGGTATAGAGACCCAGTACTTC. This chain connects TRBV7-9 to TRBJ2-5; TRBD1 aligns across 8 bases. With 4 bases clipped from V and 4 bases from J, the junction kept 8 bases outside the gene matches. The CDR3 consists of 15 residues. CDR1 is SEHNR, CDR2 FQNEAQ, per germline (reference sequence).

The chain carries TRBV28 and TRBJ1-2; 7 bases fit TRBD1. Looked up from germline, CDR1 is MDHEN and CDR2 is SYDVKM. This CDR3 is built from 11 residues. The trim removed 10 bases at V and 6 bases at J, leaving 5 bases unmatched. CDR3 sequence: CATGTVNGYTF. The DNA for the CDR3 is TGTGCCACCGGGACAGTAAATGGCTACACCTTC.

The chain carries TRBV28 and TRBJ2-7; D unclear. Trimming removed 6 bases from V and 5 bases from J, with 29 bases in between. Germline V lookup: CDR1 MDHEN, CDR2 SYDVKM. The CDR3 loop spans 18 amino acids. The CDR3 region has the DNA TGTGCCAGCAGACCCTTAAACCCAAGACCCCCTGTTCCCAACGAGCAGTACTTC. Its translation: CASRPLNPRPPVPNEQYF.

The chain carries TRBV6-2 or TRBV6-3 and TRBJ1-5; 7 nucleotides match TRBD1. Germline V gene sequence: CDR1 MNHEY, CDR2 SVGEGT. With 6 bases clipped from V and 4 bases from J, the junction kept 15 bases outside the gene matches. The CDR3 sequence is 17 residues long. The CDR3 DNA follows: TGTGCCAGCAGAAATATCCTACGACAGGGACTGAATCAGCCCCAGCATTTT. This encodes CASRNILRQGLNQPQHF.

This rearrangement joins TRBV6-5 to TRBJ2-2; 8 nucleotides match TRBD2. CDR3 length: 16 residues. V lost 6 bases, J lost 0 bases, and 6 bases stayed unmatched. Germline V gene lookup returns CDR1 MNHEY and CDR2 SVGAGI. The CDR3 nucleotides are TGTGCCAGCAGAGTCCGCGGGGGGACGAACACCGGGGAGCTGTTTTTT. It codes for CASRVRGGTNTGELFF.

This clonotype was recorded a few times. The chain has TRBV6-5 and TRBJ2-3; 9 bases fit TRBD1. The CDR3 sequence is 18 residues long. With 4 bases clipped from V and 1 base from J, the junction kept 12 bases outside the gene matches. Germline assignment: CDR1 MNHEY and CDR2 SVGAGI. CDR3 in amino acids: CASSSSRDRTGGTDTQYF. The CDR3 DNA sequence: TGTGCCAGCAGTTCCTCCCGGGACCGGACAGGGGGCACAGATACGCAGTATTTT.